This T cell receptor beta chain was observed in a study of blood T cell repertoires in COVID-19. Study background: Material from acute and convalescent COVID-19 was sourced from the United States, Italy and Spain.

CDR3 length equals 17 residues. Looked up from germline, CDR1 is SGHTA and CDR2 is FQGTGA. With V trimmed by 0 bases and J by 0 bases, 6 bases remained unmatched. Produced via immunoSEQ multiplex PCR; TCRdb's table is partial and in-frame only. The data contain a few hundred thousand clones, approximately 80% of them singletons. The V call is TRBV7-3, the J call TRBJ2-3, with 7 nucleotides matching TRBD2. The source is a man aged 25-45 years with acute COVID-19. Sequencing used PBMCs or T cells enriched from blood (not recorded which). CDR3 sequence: CASSLTPSGYSTDTQYF. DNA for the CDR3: TGTGCCAGCAGCTTAACGCCTAGCGGTTACAGCACAGATACGCAGTATTTT.